This T cell receptor (beta chain) was obtained from a study of blood T cells in healthy people across ages. Concerning this clonotype itself: Its antigen is not identified. An end of the junction does not agree with germline; a read error may underlie this.

This CDR3 region has 18 residues. Primers used in a second PCR of roughly 6 to 11 cycles were a sample-barcoded 5' primer and a J-beta primer mix. TCRdb redid the calling of the 5' RACE reads with MiXCR, one entry per CDR3 protein. The data show fewer than 2,000,000 distinct CDR3 sequences, about two fifths seen once. Study outcomes and limitations: Roughly linear declines in TCR beta diversity per million T cells occurred with age. When set beside aged donors, long-lived donors presented more naive CD4+ cells and higher diversity.

The receptor was derived from a human donor in good health. The chain is built from TRBV12-3 or TRBV12-4 and TRBJ2-3, with 13 bases fitting TRBD2. What was sequenced was blood. The CDR3 sequence is CASSPGLAGVVFTDAQYF. CDR3 nucleotide sequence: TGTGCCAGCAGCCCAGGACTAGCGGGGGTGGTATTTACAGATGCGCAGTATTTT.